Listed below are T cell receptor beta chains from one sample, sequenced in a study of blood T cell repertoires in COVID-19. Sequencing was performed with immunoSEQ multiplex PCR; in TCRdb, only in-frame clones are kept and a portion is missing. The sample carries about 220,000 clones, 80% recorded once. Sequencing used peripheral blood. The receptors were gathered from a human donor in a cohort sampled during active COVID-19. Each CDR3 is given with its conserved first and last residue. The D gene is left open where the match is weak. Size values are once, few and many counts, or a class for expanded clones, and some rows have none.

cdr3_nt,cdr3_aa,d_call,clone_size,v_call,j_call
TGTGCCAGCAGCTTAGATTCTAGCGGGATAGGCGAGCAGTTCTTC,CASSLDSSGIGEQFF,TRBD2,NA,TRBV7-2,TRBJ2-1
TGTGCCAGCAGTGTTCAGGAGCAGTACTTC,CASSVQEQYF,NA,many,TRBV2,TRBJ2-7
TGTGCCACGCGAGGAGGGCTTAGCACAGATACGCAGTATTTT,CATRGGLSTDTQYF,NA,NA,TRBV24-1,TRBJ2-3
TGTGCCAGCAGAATGGCAGGGGGCCGGCCCCAGCATTTT,CASRMAGGRPQHF,TRBD1,NA,TRBV28,TRBJ1-5
TGTGCCAGCAGTTCGGGGGTGAGCACAGATACGCAGTATTTT,CASSSGVSTDTQYF,NA,NA,TRBV6-5,TRBJ2-3
TGTGCCTGGAGTGAGGGGGCAGATACGCAGTATTTT,CAWSEGADTQYF,NA,NA,TRBV30,TRBJ2-3
TGTGCCAGCAGCCCGTTTGGCGAGACCCAGTACTTC,CASSPFGETQYF,NA,NA,TRBV3-1/TRBV3-2,TRBJ2-5
TGTGCCACCAGTGATCCGCCGGGACAGGAAGGTAACACCGGGGAGCTGTTTTTT,CATSDPPGQEGNTGELFF,TRBD1,once,TRBV24-1,TRBJ2-2
TGTGCCAGCAGTACCGGGACAGGGGTAGCGGACACTGAAGCTTTCTTT,CASSTGTGVADTEAFF,TRBD1,NA,TRBV6-6,TRBJ1-1
TGTGCCAGCAGCGCGAGCGAGAGCTCCTACAATGAGCAGTTCTTC,CASSASESSYNEQFF,NA,NA,TRBV5-6,TRBJ2-1
TGTGCCAGCAGCTTGGTAGGGGGCGGCAACGAGCAGTACTTC,CASSLVGGGNEQYF,TRBD1,NA,TRBV5-4,TRBJ2-7
TGTGCCAGCAGCTCGGACAGGCAGTCCTACGAGCAGTACTTC,CASSSDRQSYEQYF,TRBD1,NA,TRBV6-5,TRBJ2-7
TGTGCCAGCAGACGGACTAGCTACAATGAGCAGTTCTTC,CASRRTSYNEQFF,TRBD2,NA,TRBV12-3/TRBV12-4,TRBJ2-1
TGTGCCAGCAGTCAGAGGGGGAATAATGAAAAACTGTTTTTT,CASSQRGNNEKLFF,NA,NA,TRBV28,TRBJ1-4
TGCGCCAGCAGCTTGTTCCCTGAACAGGGGCTGGAGCCCCAGCATTTT,CASSLFPEQGLEPQHF,TRBD1,once,TRBV5-1,TRBJ1-5
TGTGCCAGCTCACCACCGAGGGCCAACCACAATGAGCAGTTCTTC,CASSPPRANHNEQFF,NA,NA,TRBV18,TRBJ2-1
TGTGCCAGCAGCCAAGCCCCCCGACGTCAGGAAGACTATGGCTACACCTTC,CASSQAPRRQEDYGYTF,NA,few,TRBV3-1/TRBV3-2,TRBJ1-2
TGTGCCAGCAGCTTAAGCGGGAGCGGCTACGAGCAGTACTTC,CASSLSGSGYEQYF,TRBD2,NA,TRBV11-2,TRBJ2-7
TGTGCCAGCAAGCAGGGCTCTTGGTACGAGCAGTACTTC,CASKQGSWYEQYF,NA,once,TRBV6-1,TRBJ2-7
TGTGCCAGCAGTGAAAATCGAGCACAAGAGACCCAGTACTTC,CASSENRAQETQYF,NA,NA,TRBV25-1,TRBJ2-5
TGTGCCAGCACCTACTTGGACAGGGCAGGCTACACCTTC,CASTYLDRAGYTF,TRBD1,NA,TRBV6-6,TRBJ1-2
TGTGCCAGCAGCCCTACCGCCCCTGCGGATGAGCAGTTCTTC,CASSPTAPADEQFF,NA,NA,TRBV7-2,TRBJ2-1
TGTGCCAGCAGTTCCCCAGGACAGTCGAATTCACCCCTCCACTTT,CASSSPGQSNSPLHF,NA,NA,TRBV28,TRBJ1-6
TGTGCCAGCAGCTCGGGACAGGGATTTCAGAACACTGAAGCTTTCTTT,CASSSGQGFQNTEAFF,TRBD1,once,TRBV9,TRBJ1-1
TGTGCCAGCAGCGTAGGACAGGGGGAAGGAGGTGGCTACACCTTC,CASSVGQGEGGGYTF,TRBD1,few,TRBV9,TRBJ1-2
TGCGCCAGCAGCTTAGCTGCTAACTATGGCTACACCTTC,CASSLAANYGYTF,NA,NA,TRBV5-1,TRBJ1-2
TGTGCCACCAAGAGGCGGGAGGCGTACACCGGGGAGCTGTTTTTT,CATKRREAYTGELFF,TRBD2,NA,TRBV6-5,TRBJ2-2
TGTGCCAGCAGTGCTGACAGGGCCCCCCCAGAGACCCAGTACTTC,CASSADRAPPETQYF,TRBD1,NA,TRBV5-4,TRBJ2-5
TGTGCCAGCAGTCGGGGTCTTGGGAATTCACCCCTCCACTTT,CASSRGLGNSPLHF,NA,NA,TRBV7-9,TRBJ1-6
TGTGCCAGCAGTAGGATCGGACAGGGTACCTACGAGCAGTACTTC,CASSRIGQGTYEQYF,TRBD1,NA,TRBV27,TRBJ2-7
TGTGCCAGCAGTTACTCGCGAGGGGGCGAGGGCTACACCTTC,CASSYSRGGEGYTF,TRBD1,NA,TRBV6-5,TRBJ1-2
TGTGCCAGCACGGACACCCGCAATCAGCCCCAGCATTTT,CASTDTRNQPQHF,NA,NA,TRBV6-5,TRBJ1-5
TGTGCCAGCAGGGCCGACTCCGGAGCGGGCTATGGCTACACCTTC,CASRADSGAGYGYTF,NA,few,TRBV6-5,TRBJ1-2
TGTGCCAGCAGCTTCGGCGGGGGGGCCCCAGATACGCAGTATTTT,CASSFGGGAPDTQYF,TRBD2,NA,TRBV7-3,TRBJ2-3
TGTGCCAGCAGCCTCTGGACTAGCGGGGAGGAAGAAGATACGCAGTATTTT,CASSLWTSGEEEDTQYF,TRBD2,once,TRBV14,TRBJ2-3
TGTGCCAGTATACCGGGACTGCGGAGGGAGCAGTTCTTC,CASIPGLRREQFF,NA,NA,TRBV6-5,TRBJ2-1
TGCGCCAGCAGCCCCTCCGGTACAGGGACGTACGAGCAGTACTTC,CASSPSGTGTYEQYF,NA,NA,TRBV4-1,TRBJ2-7
TGTGCCAGTATGGGGGACAGGGGGCAAGGTAGCAATCAGCCCCAGCATTTT,CASMGDRGQGSNQPQHF,TRBD1,NA,TRBV19,TRBJ1-5
TGTGCCAGCAGTTTCGGGGGTCGCAATCAGCCCCAGCATTTT,CASSFGGRNQPQHF,NA,once,TRBV28,TRBJ1-5
TGCGCCAGCAGCTTGGAGACAGGGGAGGCCGAGCAGTACTTC,CASSLETGEAEQYF,TRBD1,NA,TRBV5-1,TRBJ2-7
TGTGCCAGCAGTTACGCCCCCGCGTCTGGAAACACCATATATTTT,CASSYAPASGNTIYF,NA,NA,TRBV6-5,TRBJ1-3
TGTGCCAGCAGTGAACCGGGACAGGGGAAGCACGAGCAGTACTTC,CASSEPGQGKHEQYF,TRBD1,few,TRBV6-1,TRBJ2-7
TGTGCCAGCAGTGAAGGGAGAGACGAGCAGTACTTC,CASSEGRDEQYF,NA,NA,TRBV6-1,TRBJ2-7
TGTGCCAGCAGTTACTCAGGCGGAAACAATGAGCAGTTCTTC,CASSYSGGNNEQFF,NA,NA,TRBV6-2/TRBV6-3,TRBJ2-1
TGCGCCAGCAGCTTGGACGGGGATCAGCCCCAGCATTTT,CASSLDGDQPQHF,NA,NA,TRBV5-1,TRBJ1-5